This record concerns one T cell receptor (beta chain) sequence. These data come from a study of blood T cell repertoires in COVID-19. Study context: Both acute and convalescent COVID-19 samples were obtained from the United States, Italy and Spain. The cDNA or gDNA used as material had been derived from T cells, B-cell-depleted T cells, or PBMCs.

Measured with immunoSEQ multiplex PCR; TCRdb has only the in-frame clones, and not every one. The data show about 75,000 clones, less than 85% seen once. Per the germline V gene, CDR1 is SGDLS and CDR2 is YYNGEE. Trimming removed 3 bases at V and 3 bases at J, with 10 bases between. The CDR3 is made up of 15 amino acids. The receptor comes from a human donor with acute or convalescent COVID-19. The donor label of this sample is uncertain. V and J are TRBV9 and TRBJ1-6, with unresolved D. The specimen sequenced was peripheral blood. In nucleotides, the CDR3 is TGTGCCAGCAGCGCGACAAAGGACTATAATTCACCCCTCCACTTT. Encoded protein: CASSATKDYNSPLHF.